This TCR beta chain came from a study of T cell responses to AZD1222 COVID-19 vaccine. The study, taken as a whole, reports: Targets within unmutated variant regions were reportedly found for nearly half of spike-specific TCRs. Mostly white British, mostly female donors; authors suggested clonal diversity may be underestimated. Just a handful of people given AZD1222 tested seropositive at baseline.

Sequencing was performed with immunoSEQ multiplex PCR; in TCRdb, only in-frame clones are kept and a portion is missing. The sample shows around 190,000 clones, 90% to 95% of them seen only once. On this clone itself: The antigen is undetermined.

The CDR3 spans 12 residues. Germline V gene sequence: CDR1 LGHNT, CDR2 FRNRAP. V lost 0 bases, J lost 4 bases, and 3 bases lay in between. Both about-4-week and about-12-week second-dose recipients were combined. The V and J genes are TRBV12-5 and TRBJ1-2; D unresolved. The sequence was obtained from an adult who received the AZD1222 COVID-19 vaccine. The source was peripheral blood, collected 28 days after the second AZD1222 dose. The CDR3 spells CASGLVGYGYTF. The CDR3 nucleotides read TGTGCTAGTGGTTTGGTTGGCTATGGCTACACCTTC.